The 20 T cell receptor beta chains in this list originate from one sample, sequenced in a study of Graves' ophthalmopathy and Graves' hyperthyroidism. From RNA, the CDR3 regions of TCR beta chains were amplified and sequenced. HTBI-primed first-round RT-PCR preceded second-round multiplex PCR. TCRdb redid the calling of the multiplex PCR reads with MiXCR, one entry per CDR3 protein. The sample has about 480,000 distinct CDR3 sequences, roughly 14% seen once; the top ten hold 8% to 10%. Sequenced: blood. The receptors originated from a woman in her 30s with Graves' ophthalmopathy.

This clonotype was counted many times. The genes are TRBV25-1 and TRBJ2-2; either TRBD1 or TRBD2 may supply D (5 bases each). CDR3 size: 13 residues. From germline, CDR1 is MGHDK and CDR2 SYGVNS. Trimming cost V 7 bases and J 8 bases, with 14 bases left between them. CDR3 sequence reads: CASNSGTKGELFF. The CDR3 nucleotides are TGTGCCAGCAATTCAGGGACGAAAGGGGAGCTGTTTTTT.

This clonotype was detected many times. CDR3 nucleotides: TGTGCCAGCAGTGAAGCTTTTCGTGGCTACACCTTC. It encodes CASSEAFRGYTF. The chain links TRBV6-1 to TRBJ1-2; D not certain. This CDR3 is built from 12 residues. From germline, CDR1 is MNHNS and CDR2 SASEGT. The ends were cut back, 0 bases at V and 7 bases at J, with 6 bases in the middle.

V is TRBV11-1 and J is TRBJ2-5, with 13 bases lining up with TRBD2. Germline V gene lookup returns CDR1 SGHAT and CDR2 FQDESV (reference sequence). The CDR3 runs to 17 residues. The V gene end was trimmed by 4 bases and the J gene end by 1 base; junction bases not matched to a gene: 6. The DNA of the CDR3 is TGTGCCAGCAGCTCAGGACTAGCGGGAGATGTCCAAGAGACCCAGTACTTC. Residues: CASSSGLAGDVQETQYF.

This clonotype was counted many times. The chain has TRBV6-2 or TRBV6-3 and TRBJ1-1; 9 positions agree with TRBD1. Per germline, CDR1 MNHEY and CDR2 SVGEGT. The CDR3 runs 14 residues. Trimming cost V 4 bases and J 7 bases; bases outside gene matches: 7. CDR3 region: CASSSTGGGGEAFF. CDR3 bases: TGTGCCAGCAGTTCTACAGGGGGCGGAGGTGAAGCTTTCTTT.

This clonotype was detected a few times. The chain uses TRBV9 and TRBJ2-7; D gene uncertain. Trimming removed 0 bases at V and 1 base at J, with 17 bases between. Germline CDR1 SGDLS, CDR2 YYNGEE. The length of the CDR3 is 17 residues. The CDR3 reads CASSVAAEAAYSYEQYF. In DNA, the CDR3 is TGTGCCAGCAGCGTAGCCGCTGAGGCAGCTTATTCCTACGAGCAGTACTTC.

This clonotype was seen a few times. The chain carries TRBV4-2 and TRBJ2-6, with 12 nucleotides matching TRBD2. This CDR3 has 18 amino acids. Trimming cost V 0 bases and J 4 bases; bases outside gene matches: 4. Germline CDR1 is LGHNA and CDR2 is YNFKEQ. DNA of the CDR3: TGTGCCAGCAGCCAAGAGCTAGCGGGAGGGACCGGGGCCAACGTCCTGACTTTC. Protein: CASSQELAGGTGANVLTF.

This clonotype was observed at least ten times. V usage is TRBV27 and J usage is TRBJ2-6, with D perhaps matching TRBD1 (6 bases). Trimming shortened V by 4 bases and J by 0 bases, and 16 bases separated the two germline ends. The CDR3 spans 18 residues. Germline CDR1 MNHEY, CDR2 SMNVEV (reference sequence). The CDR3 coding sequence is TGTGCCAGCAGTTCCGACACAGGGCCACGCTCTGGGGCCAACGTCCTGACTTTC. Amino acids: CASSSDTGPRSGANVLTF.

This clonotype was recorded at least ten times. This chain links TRBV12-3 or TRBV12-4 with TRBJ2-7; 10 nucleotides match TRBD2. V lost 6 bases to trimming and J lost 4 bases; unmatched junction nucleotides: 6. The length of the CDR3 is 14 residues. The DNA for the CDR3 is TGTGCCAGCAGCCTAGCGGGAGCAGGTTACGAGCAGTACTTC. This sequence encodes CASSLAGAGYEQYF.

This clonotype was observed at least ten times. The chain couples TRBV7-3 to TRBJ1-5; D is ambiguous. Germline CDR1 and CDR2: SGHTA and FQGTGA. The CDR3 contains 13 residues. The V gene lost 2 bases and the J gene lost 6 bases, with 8 bases spanning the gap. CDR3 in DNA: TGTGCCAGCAGCTTAGGACCCGGTCAGCCCCAGCATTTT. As protein: CASSLGPGQPQHF.

The chain couples TRBV27 to TRBJ2-5, with 7 bases lining up with TRBD2. Germline V CDR1 and CDR2: MNHEY, SMNVEV (reference sequence). The CDR3 length is 19 residues. V lost 2 bases and J lost 2; bases outside the gene matches: 17. The CDR3 DNA is TGTGCCAGCAGTTTAACCCCTCCGGGGGGATTGGTCCATCAAGAGACCCAGTACTTC. Translated: CASSLTPPGGLVHQETQYF.

This clonotype was observed at least ten times. V gene TRBV6-1 combines with J gene TRBJ1-2; D gene ambiguous. The ends were cut back, 4 bases at V and 7 bases at J, with 7 bases in the middle. Germline V gene lookup returns CDR1 MNHNS and CDR2 SASEGT. The CDR3 runs to 11 residues. The CDR3 sequence: CASSVQAGYTF. As DNA, the CDR3 is TGTGCCAGCAGTGTTCAGGCTGGCTACACCTTC.

In this sample, this clonotype turned up a few times. The chain is built from TRBV25-1 and TRBJ2-5, with 9 bases that match TRBD2. The CDR3 length is 15 residues. V dropped 4 bases and J dropped 4; count of bases not matched to a gene: 7. Germline assignment: CDR1 MGHDK and CDR2 SYGVNS. CDR3 sequence: CASSGLKGLAETQYF. As DNA, the CDR3 is TGTGCCAGCAGTGGTTTAAAGGGACTAGCAGAGACCCAGTACTTC.

This clonotype was found many times. The V and J genes are TRBV20-1 and TRBJ1-5; the D gene is possibly TRBD1 (6 bases). Trimming took off 5 bases at V and 5 bases at J, with 13 bases between the two ends. The CDR3 runs 13 residues. Germline V gene lookup returns CDR1 DFQATT and CDR2 SNEGSKA (reference sequence). DNA of the CDR3: TGCAGTGCTGGGAAGGGGGGAGATCAGCCCCAGCATTTT. Translating it yields CSAGKGGDQPQHF.

This clonotype has at least ten counts. The rearrangement links TRBV12-3 or TRBV12-4 to TRBJ1-5; D unresolved. The CDR3 is made up of 13 amino acids. Trimming stripped 4 bases from V and 4 bases from J, with 8 bases between. The CDR3 spells CASSSLENQPQHF. The CDR3 DNA reads TGTGCCAGCAGTTCGCTGGAGAATCAGCCCCAGCATTTT.

This clonotype was recorded at least ten times. The chain combines TRBV6-5 with TRBJ2-7; D is perhaps TRBD1 or TRBD2 (5 bases each). Germline lookup yields CDR1 MNHEY and CDR2 SVGAGI. CDR3 length equals 14 residues. The V end lost 2 bases, the J end lost 3 bases, and 11 bases lay between the germline ends. The CDR3 reads CASSYGTGIYEQYF. CDR3 coding DNA: TGTGCCAGCAGTTACGGGACGGGGATCTACGAGCAGTACTTC.

This clonotype was seen ten or more times. V usage is TRBV20-1 and J usage is TRBJ1-6, with no clear D. The CDR3 extends over 12 amino acids. Germline values: CDR1 DFQATT, CDR2 SNEGSKA (reference sequence). V lost 0 bases to trimming and J lost 7 bases, with 4 bases between them. The CDR3 DNA sequence: TGCAGTGCTAGAGATGCGAATTCACCCCTCCACTTT. As protein: CSARDANSPLHF.

This clonotype was seen repeatedly, ten times or more. One junction end disagrees with the germline gene, perhaps due to a read error. The chain carries TRBV28 and TRBJ1-2; 9 bases map to TRBD1. The CDR3 extends over 12 amino acids. Germline V gives CDR1 MDHEN, CDR2 SYDVKM. The CDR3: CASSLGQGLEKF. The CDR3 region has the DNA TGTGCCAGCAGTTTGGGACAGGGCCTCGAAAAATTC.

The V and J genes are TRBV5-8 and TRBJ2-7, with 8 bases that match TRBD1. Per germline, CDR1 SGHTS and CDR2 YDEGEE. This CDR3 comprises 15 residues. V was pared by 0 bases and J by 2 bases, with 4 bases of the junction left unmatched. The CDR3 is CASSLGTGIAYEQYF. The CDR3 DNA reads as TGTGCCAGCAGCTTGGGGACAGGGATCGCCTACGAGCAGTACTTC.

This clonotype has a count of ten or more. The rearrangement links TRBV4-2 to TRBJ1-2; perhaps TRBD1 as D (5 bases). Germline V CDR1 and CDR2: LGHNA, YNFKEQ. V was clipped by 0 bases and J by 7 bases, with 15 bases between them. The CDR3 is 15 amino acids. CDR3 DNA sequence: TGTGCCAGCAGCCAAGAGCGGGGGATGATCTCTGGCTACACCTTC. Translating gives CASSQERGMISGYTF.

This clonotype was found many times. The chain employs TRBV19 and TRBJ1-1; D perhaps matches TRBD1 (5 bases). The V gene lost 8 bases and the J gene lost 3 bases, with 13 bases spanning the gap. Germline V lookup: CDR1 LNHDA, CDR2 SQIVND (reference sequence). CDR3 length: 13 residues. The CDR3 loop reads CASGQGAHTEAFF. CDR3 nucleotides: TGTGCCAGTGGGCAAGGGGCACACACTGAAGCTTTCTTT.